This T cell receptor (beta chain) was observed in a study of blood T cell repertoires in COVID-19. Trimming took 5 bases from V and 3 from J, leaving 12 bases between them. The germline CDR1 and CDR2 sequences are MRHNA and SNTAGT. This CDR3 region has 14 residues. This table comes from immunoSEQ multiplex PCR, and its TCRdb copy is limited to in-frame clones, with some not included. The table has tens of thousands of clones, about 89% seen once. Material for sequencing was peripheral blood. The source of this sequence is a man aged 45-60 years with COVID-19, enrolled during active disease. The gene calls are TRBV6-4 and TRBJ2-3; TRBD2 is a possible D gene (7 bases). The CDR3 reads CASSSGGGTDTQYF. The CDR3 nucleotides are TGTGCCAGCAGTTCGGGGGGCGGTACAGATACGCAGTATTTT.